The 2 T cell receptor beta chains given below trace back to one sample, sequenced in a study of cytomegalovirus exposure and HLA in healthy donors. Primers for the PCR totalled 60 Vbeta and 13 Jbeta. This table comes from immunoSEQ multiplex PCR, and its TCRdb copy is limited to in-frame clones, with some not included. The profile shows some 160,000 clones, roughly 80% of them singletons. Source material: PBMCs. These TCRs come from a woman aged 25-40 years in good health and CMV-seronegative.

V and J are TRBV27 and TRBJ1-1; D may be TRBD1 (5 bases). V lost 5 bases and J 8 bases, leaving 12 bases between the germline ends. Germline V lookup: CDR1 MNHEY, CDR2 SMNVEV (reference sequence). The length of the CDR3 is 12 residues. The DNA for the CDR3 is TGTGCCAGCAGTGTTCAGGGTCCGGAAGCTTTCTTT. This codes for CASSVQGPEAFF.

This rearrangement joins TRBV5-4 to TRBJ1-1; 10 nucleotides line up with TRBD1. V dropped 4 bases and J dropped 1; count of bases not matched to a gene: 4. Germline V gene data show CDR1 as SGHNT and CDR2 as YYREEE (reference sequence). CDR3 size: 15 residues. The CDR3 sequence: CASSPRDRGNTEAFF. CDR3 sequence (DNA): TGTGCCAGCAGCCCTCGGGACAGGGGGAACACTGAAGCTTTCTTT.